A selection of T cell receptor beta chains follows, all from one sample in a study of response to subunit inactivated influenza vaccine. A single record per CDR3 protein comes from TCRdb applying MiXCR to the RT-PCR reads. The repertoire holds more than 600,000 distinct CDR3 sequences, with roughly 20% as singletons. The source material was PBMCs from blood, sampled roughly 5 days after vaccination. The source of these receptors is a man aged 50 to 59 who received an inactivated influenza vaccine. The CDR3 runs from the conserved cysteine through the conserved F or W.

V gene,CDR3 protein
TRBV20-1,CSALTWAERGNTDTQYF
TRBV29-1,CSVRTGNSYEQYF
TRBV5-6,CASSLGGPALSYNEQFF
TRBV25-1,CASSAAYRGRSDEQYF
TRBV27,CASSSHGVSYGYTF
TRBV12-3/TRBV12-4,CASRPTGTEASGELFF
TRBV6-4,CASSKGTVLNNEQFF
TRBV12-3/TRBV12-4,CASSLDGRIKDEQFF
TRBV12-3/TRBV12-4,CASDPTGSFGTQYF
TRBV7-9,CASSLSGNSNTEAFF